A single sample is the source of the 5 T cell receptor beta chains below, sequenced in a study of neurological immune-mediated disorders. Using its own MiXCR run on the 5' RACE reads, TCRdb lists one record per CDR3 protein. The sample lists about 71,000 distinct CDR3 sequences; roughly 4.8% were seen once. The sequencing sample was made of PBMCs. The receptor set was obtained from a man aged 30 to 45 with multiple sclerosis.

A remark on this clonotype: At one end the junction does not follow the germline gene, possibly because of a read error. The chain has TRBV5-4 and TRBJ1-5; D not resolved. The CDR3 contains 12 residues. Looked up from germline, CDR1 is SGHNT and CDR2 is YYREEE (reference sequence). CDR3 in amino acids: CASSLDDQPQNF. DNA for the CDR3: TGTGCCAGCAGCTTGGACGATCAGCCCCAGAATTTT.

The J gene is TRBJ2-3, the V gene TRBV27, with D maybe TRBD2 (6 bases). This CDR3 is 16 amino acids long. Germline loops: CDR1 MNHEY, CDR2 SMNVEV (reference sequence). Trimming shortened V by 3 bases and J by 4 bases, and 17 bases separated the two germline ends. In DNA form, the CDR3 reads TGTGCCAGCAGTTTCATAGGCGGAGGGTGGGCAGATACGCAGTATTTT. Translation: CASSFIGGGWADTQYF.

This clonotype was counted many times. The CDR3 nucleotides read TGTGCCAGCAGCTTCCTGACTAGCGGCACAGATACGCAGTATTTT. Protein product: CASSFLTSGTDTQYF. The chain joins TRBV5-5 to TRBJ2-3; 8 bases agree with TRBD2. V lost 2 bases and J lost 1; bases outside the gene matches: 3. Germline CDR1 SGHKS, CDR2 YYEKEE (reference sequence). This CDR3 is built from 15 residues.

Only a few counts were recorded for this clonotype. The V call is TRBV9, the J call TRBJ2-3, with D perhaps matching TRBD2 (6 bases). Trimming removed 0 bases at V and 0 bases at J, with 11 bases between. Germline loops: CDR1 SGDLS, CDR2 YYNGEE. This CDR3 is built from 16 residues. The CDR3 bases are TGTGCCAGCAGCGTAGGCATTAGCGGAAGCACAGATACGCAGTATTTT. It translates to CASSVGISGSTDTQYF.

This clonotype appeared many times. This rearrangement joins TRBV7-2 to TRBJ1-4; a weak D match, TRBD1 (6 bases). This CDR3 is 16 amino acids long. Per germline, CDR1 SGHTA and CDR2 FQGNSA. V dropped 5 bases and J dropped 7 bases, with 20 bases sitting between them. In DNA, the CDR3 is TGTGCCAGCAGCCTACGCGGGGGCTCCCCGGGTGAAAAACTGTTTTTT. Translation: CASSLRGGSPGEKLFF.